Listed below are T cell receptor beta chains from one sample, sequenced in a study of shared clonotypes between healthy human individuals. Profiled with immunoSEQ multiplex PCR; TCRdb holds only in-frame clones, not every one. The sample has some 2,000,000 clones, over 85% seen once. The specimen was naive CD4+ T cells sorted from blood. These receptor sequences come from a man between 18 and 29 years old in good health. CDR3s include the opening cysteine and the closing phenylalanine or tryptophan. The D gene is left open where the match is weak. Size is stated for part of the rows, as once, few or many counts, or as a class when the clone is expanded.

>.|TRBJ2-7|TRBV6-6|.
TGTGCCAGCAGTCCCGGCGCCTACGAGCAGTACTTC
CASSPGAYEQYF
>.|TRBJ1-1|TRBV2|.
TGTGCCAGCAGGGGGGAACTGAACACTGAAGCTTTCTTT
CASRGELNTEAFF
>once|TRBJ2-7|TRBV5-1|TRBD1
TGCGCCAGCAGCTTGGGGGGGACAGGACCCTACGAGCAGTACTTC
CASSLGGTGPYEQYF
>.|TRBJ1-1|TRBV6-1|.
TGTGCCAGCAGAGGGACTTTGAACACTGAAGCTTTCTTT
CASRGTLNTEAFF
>.|TRBJ1-3|TRBV5-6|.
TGTGCCAGCAGCTTGGTCGACTCTGGAAACACCATATATTTT
CASSLVDSGNTIYF
>.|TRBJ2-5|TRBV9|.
TGTGCCAGCAGCTTCGGGACGGATTCCCAGTACTTC
CASSFGTDSQYF
>.|TRBJ2-7|TRBV18|.
TGTGCCAGCTCATCTCGAGGACAGCCAGTGAGCTCCTACGAGCAGTACTTC
CASSSRGQPVSSYEQYF
>.|TRBJ2-1|TRBV27|.
TGTGCCACTTGGGGTGGCAACTCCTACAATGAGCAGTTCTTC
CATWGGNSYNEQFF
>.|TRBJ1-1|TRBV7-2|.
TGTGCCAGCAGCTCACCCTACGGGAGCGCTGAAGCTTTCTTT
CASSSPYGSAEAFF
>.|TRBJ1-1|TRBV2|.
TGTGCCGGCAGTTACGCGGGGCGGGGTGAAGCTTTCTTT
CAGSYAGRGEAFF
>.|TRBJ2-3|TRBV6-6|.
TGTGCCAGCAGTTGGAGTACAGGGATGAGCACAGATACGCAGTATTTT
CASSWSTGMSTDTQYF
>many|TRBJ2-2|TRBV30|TRBD2
TGTGCCTGGAGTGTCACCCGGACTAGCGGGAGTGTTCCCGGGGAGCTGTTTTTT
CAWSVTRTSGSVPGELFF
>.|TRBJ2-7|TRBV15|.
TGTGCCACCAGCAACGGGGTTTCCTACGAGCAGTACTTC
CATSNGVSYEQYF
>.|TRBJ2-7|TRBV6-5|TRBD2
TGTGCCAGCAGTTTACTAGCGGGAGGAGGGGTTTACGAGCAGTACTTC
CASSLLAGGGVYEQYF
>.|TRBJ2-1|TRBV5-1|.
TGCGCCAGCAGCTTGGAAGGACCCCTTAGGGTTCAGCAGTTCTTC
CASSLEGPLRVQQFF
>.|TRBJ1-4|TRBV18|.
TGTGCCAGCAAGGAGGGCTATATCGGGGGCGAAAAACTGTTTTTT
CASKEGYIGGEKLFF
>few|TRBJ1-6|TRBV5-1|TRBD1
TGCGCCAGCAGCTTGGCAGGGGGGGATTCACCCCTCCACTTT
CASSLAGGDSPLHF
>.|TRBJ1-2|TRBV6-1|TRBD1
TGTGCCAGCAGTGTTGGGACAGTCGGCTACACCTTC
CASSVGTVGYTF
>.|TRBJ2-7|TRBV28|.
TGTGCCAGCACTCCCCCCCGTCAGGGGTCCTACGAGCAGTACTTC
CASTPPRQGSYEQYF
>.|TRBJ1-2|TRBV5-4|.
TGTGCCAGCAGCCGCGACAGCAACTATGGCTACACCTTC
CASSRDSNYGYTF
>.|TRBJ2-4|TRBV7-2|.
TGTGCCAGCAGCCATAGCGAGAGGGGTGCCAAAAACATTCAGTACTTC
CASSHSERGAKNIQYF
>.|TRBJ2-7|TRBV5-4|TRBD1
TGTGCCAGCAGCTTGGGTGGACAGGGGGGCACCTACGAGCAGTACTTC
CASSLGGQGGTYEQYF
>.|TRBJ2-2|TRBV5-4|TRBD2
TGTGCCAGCAGCTTGGGGTGGGTGACTAGCGGGAGGAACACCGGGGAGCTGTTTTTT
CASSLGWVTSGRNTGELFF
>.|TRBJ1-1|TRBV10-2|.
TGCGCCAGCAGTGTCGACAGGAACACTGAAGCTTTCTTT
CASSVDRNTEAFF
>.|TRBJ2-3|TRBV7-2|.
TGTGCCAGCAGCCCGAAGTACTCGAGCACAGATACGCAGTATTTT
CASSPKYSSTDTQYF
>.|TRBJ1-1|TRBV4-1|.
TGCGCCAGCAGCCAAGTGCTACAGGAGGACACTGAAGCTTTCTTT
CASSQVLQEDTEAFF
>.|TRBJ2-7|TRBV7-9|.
TGTGCCAGCAGCCTAGAGGGGCAGGGGTTCTACGAGCAGTACTTC
CASSLEGQGFYEQYF
>.|TRBJ2-1|TRBV11-1|TRBD2
TGTGCCAGCAGCCTGCTCACTAGCGCCAATTCCTACAATGAGCAGTTCTTC
CASSLLTSANSYNEQFF
>.|TRBJ2-7|TRBV30|.
TGTGCCTGGAGTGTACAAGGTGACGAGCAGTACTTC
CAWSVQGDEQYF
>.|TRBJ1-1|TRBV11-2|.
TGTGCCAGCAGCACCTCTGGGGGGAACACTGAAGCTTTCTTT
CASSTSGGNTEAFF
>.|TRBJ2-2|TRBV5-1|TRBD1
TGCGCCAGCAGATGGCAGGGGGCATGGACCGGGGAGCTGTTTTTT
CASRWQGAWTGELFF
>.|TRBJ1-2|TRBV2|.
TGTGCCAGCAGTAACGAACTTAACTATGGCTACACCTTC
CASSNELNYGYTF
>.|TRBJ1-1|TRBV19|.
TGTGCCAGTAGTATGGGTTGGACTGAAGCTTTCTTT
CASSMGWTEAFF
>.|TRBJ2-4|TRBV6-5|.
TGTGCCAGCATCAAGATCTCTACGGGCATTCAGTACTTC
CASIKISTGIQYF
>.|TRBJ2-2|TRBV10-3|TRBD1
TGTGCCATCAGCAGGACAGGGGAGGCCGGGGAGCTGTTTTTT
CAISRTGEAGELFF
>.|TRBJ1-5|TRBV5-1|TRBD1
TGCGCCAGCAGCCCAACCCCCGGGACAGGGTTCGTTTATCAGCCCCAGCATTTT
CASSPTPGTGFVYQPQHF
>.|TRBJ2-3|TRBV15|TRBD2
TGTGCCACCAGGGTGGGACTAGCTGTAGATACGCAGTATTTT
CATRVGLAVDTQYF
>.|TRBJ2-5|TRBV5-1|TRBD1
TGCGCCAGCAGCTTGGAGGGACAGGGTCGGGTCCAGTACTTC
CASSLEGQGRVQYF
>.|TRBJ2-7|TRBV28|TRBD1
TGTGCCAGCAGCGACAGGGGCTACGAGCAGTACTTC
CASSDRGYEQYF
>.|TRBJ1-1|TRBV11-2|.
TGTGCCAGCAGTTGGGCGACGGGCCGTCAAGCTTTCTTT
CASSWATGRQAFF
>.|TRBJ2-7|TRBV6-6|.
TGTGCCAGCAGTTACGTGGCAGACGAGCAGTACTTC
CASSYVADEQYF
>.|TRBJ2-7|TRBV6-1|.
TGTGCCAGCAGTGAGAGAACAGACGAGCAGTACTTC
CASSERTDEQYF
>once|TRBJ2-5|TRBV7-2|.
TGTGCCAGCAGCGGAATGAGCGGCCGTGAGACCCAGTACTTC
CASSGMSGRETQYF
>few|TRBJ1-6|TRBV27|.
TGTGCCAGCAGTACCCAGTTTTCGGGCTATAATTCACCCCTCCACTTT
CASSTQFSGYNSPLHF
>.|TRBJ2-3|TRBV7-9|.
TGTGCCAGCAGCCCCGGGGGTGGGCGCACAGATACGCAGTATTTT
CASSPGGGRTDTQYF